This entry lists 12 T cell receptor beta chains sequenced from one sample in a study of cytomegalovirus exposure and HLA in healthy donors. The PCR used 60 Vbeta and 13 Jbeta primers. Produced via immunoSEQ multiplex PCR; TCRdb's table is partial and in-frame only. The repertoire consists of about 89,000 clones, with 63% occurring once and the leading ten covering just under 6.5%. Material: PBMCs. The source of these receptors is a woman younger than 45 in good health and CMV-seronegative.

This clone was found a few times. The CDR3 coding sequence is TGTGCCAGCAGCCCAAGGACCGCGGGGGGTGCCAAAAACATTCAGTACTTC. As protein: CASSPRTAGGAKNIQYF. The chain combines TRBV5-6 with TRBJ2-4, with 8 bases matching TRBD2. Trimming cost V 4 bases and J 1 base; bases outside gene matches: 10. CDR1 and CDR2 (germline): SGHDT, YYEEEE. The CDR3 is 17 residues long.

This clone showed up just a few times. The chain links TRBV19 to TRBJ2-7, with 9 bases lining up with TRBD1. V shed 5 bases, J shed 4 bases, and the junction held 9 bases outside the gene matches. This CDR3 contains 15 residues. Per germline, CDR1 LNHDA and CDR2 SQIVND (reference sequence). The CDR3 spells CASSPAGTGNYEQYF. DNA for the CDR3: TGTGCCAGTAGTCCAGCCGGGACAGGGAATTACGAGCAGTACTTC.

V usage is TRBV6-5 and J usage is TRBJ2-7; D perhaps matches TRBD1 (6 bases). Germline CDR1 reads MNHEY; CDR2 reads SVGAGI. Trimming removed 10 bases from V and 3 bases from J, with 10 bases in between. CDR3 size: 11 residues. CDR3 protein: CATGGHYEQYF. DNA of the CDR3: TGTGCCACTGGGGGCCACTACGAGCAGTACTTC.

This chain joins TRBV7-9 and TRBJ2-1; D uncertain. V gave up 6 bases and J gave up 0 bases, with 9 bases separating them. There are 14 residues in the CDR3. Germline CDR1 is SEHNR and CDR2 is FQNEAQ (reference sequence). CDR3 sequence: CASSYSSSYNEQFF. The CDR3 DNA reads as TGTGCCAGCAGTTACTCTAGCTCCTACAATGAGCAGTTCTTC.

V is TRBV30 and J is TRBJ1-6; D might be TRBD1 (5 bases). Looked up from germline, CDR1 is GTSNPN and CDR2 is SVGIG (reference sequence). This CDR3 is 14 amino acids long. Trimming stripped 0 bases from V and 4 bases from J, with 7 bases between. The CDR3 loop reads CAWSVRQYNSPLHF. In DNA form, the CDR3 reads TGTGCCTGGAGTGTAAGACAGTATAATTCACCCCTCCACTTT.

The rearrangement joins TRBV21-1 to TRBJ1-2; the DNA was not compared with TRBD1, the D call given in the table. TRBV21-1 is assigned pseudogene status. The CDR3 extends over 12 amino acids. CDR3: CASDRPNYGYTF. The CDR3 DNA sequence: TGTGCCAGTGACAGGCCCAACTATGGCTACACCTTC.

V is TRBV7-6 and J is TRBJ1-1; D is uncertain. The V gene lost 2 bases and the J gene lost 0 bases, with 16 bases spanning the gap. Germline assignment: CDR1 SGHVS and CDR2 FNYEAQ. The CDR3 is 17 amino acids. CDR3 nucleotide sequence: TGTGCCAGCAGCTTAACGGGGAGGCCAGGACTGAACACTGAAGCTTTCTTT. It translates to CASSLTGRPGLNTEAFF.

Here the CDR3 reads CASSMGRWTYEQYF. CDR3 DNA: TGTGCCAGTAGTATGGGGCGTTGGACCTACGAGCAGTACTTC. The chain uses TRBV19 and TRBJ2-7, with D possibly being TRBD1 (5 bases). Per the germline V gene, CDR1 is LNHDA and CDR2 is SQIVND (reference sequence). With 3 bases removed from V and 2 bases from J, the gap between germline ends came to 11 bases. This CDR3 is built from 14 residues.

The chain uses TRBV7-9 and TRBJ2-7; D may be TRBD2 (6 bases). The CDR3 spans 15 residues. Germline V gene sequence: CDR1 SEHNR, CDR2 FQNEAQ (reference sequence). V lost 1 base to trimming and J lost 5 bases, with 15 bases between them. CDR3 region: CASSLGTTRGDEQYF. The DNA of the CDR3 is TGTGCCAGCAGCTTAGGGACAACCCGCGGGGACGAGCAGTACTTC.

The rearrangement uses TRBV5-1 and TRBJ2-1, with 9 bases identical to TRBD2. The junction had 13 bases not matched to a gene; V was cut back by 0 bases and J by 9 bases. CDR1 is SGHRS, CDR2 YFSETQ, per germline. This CDR3 spans 17 amino acids. The CDR3 sequence is CASSLDTGLAGRAEQFF. DNA of the CDR3: TGCGCCAGCAGCTTGGATACCGGTCTAGCGGGGAGGGCTGAGCAGTTCTTC.

V is TRBV7-3 and J is TRBJ1-1; D not resolved. CDR1 and CDR2 from the germline V gene are SGHTA and FQGTGA. The V end lost 5 bases, the J end lost 6 bases, and 16 bases lay between the germline ends. This CDR3 has 14 residues. The DNA of the CDR3 is TGTGCCAGCAGCCCCACGGGAAGGCTGTCTGAAGCTTTCTTT. As protein: CASSPTGRLSEAFF. The variable domain in full, with the rest retrieved from reference TRBV7-3 and TRBJ1-1, is GAGVSQTPSNKVTEKGKYVELRCDPISGHTALYWYRQSLGQGPEFLIYFQGTGAADDSGLPNDRFFAVRPEGSVSTLKIQRTERGDSAVYLCASSPTGRLSEAFFGQGTRLTVV.

In its sample, this clone was seen a few times. The V gene is TRBV10-3, the J gene TRBJ2-2; D gene unclear. Germline assignment: CDR1 ENHRY and CDR2 SYGVKD. The CDR3 is 13 amino acids. Trimming took off 6 bases at V and 4 bases at J, with 9 bases between the two ends. The CDR3 here is CAISPTGTGELFF. CDR3 bases: TGTGCCATCAGCCCAACGGGCACCGGGGAGCTGTTTTTT.